These T cell receptor beta chains were read from a single sample in a study of naive and memory T cell subsets. TCRdb recomputed calls from the UMI-ligation and nested PCR reads with MiXCR, one row per CDR3 protein. The sample records 95,000 to 110,000 distinct CDR3 sequences, roughly 15% being singletons. The sample was naive CD8+ T cells from blood. All receptors come from a human donor in good health. The CDR3 runs from the conserved cysteine through the conserved F or W. Each record gives: clone size, V gene, CDR3 protein. Clone size, where shown, is once, few, many, or a class for clones that have expanded.

few,TRBV28,CASSLLLAGGPNTGELFF
-,TRBV6-5,CASRRLAGDMYQETQYF
few,TRBV29-1,CSPARDRDEQFF
-,TRBV4-1,CASSQDRILDRGETQYF
-,TRBV2,CASMTGRGSQETQYF
-,TRBV7-8,CASSPTQRTQYF
few,TRBV5-4,CASSPISGELFF
few,TRBV20-1,CSARMPLMAGGADTQYF
many,TRBV7-8,CASSLKAGGPSSYNEQFF
-,TRBV29-1,CSVIPGLARETQYF
-,TRBV6-6,CASSYGSGRKETQYF
-,TRBV19,CASRQENTEAFF
many,TRBV29-1,CSVGETGPTGELFF
few,TRBV10-3,CAISESPGTGSYTF
many,TRBV29-1,CSVETEYQETQYF
many,TRBV4-3,CASSQGQGTEAFF
many,TRBV15,CATSSPSGPQLTNTEAFF
many,TRBV11-3,CASSFETGTYEQYF
few,TRBV4-3,CASSQMARGATGELFF
many,TRBV7-7,CASSLRGDTGELFF
many,TRBV29-1,CSVEYREGYGYTF
-,TRBV28,CASSLSIQGPDQPQHF
many,TRBV28,CASRSGGSTDTQYF
many,TRBV20-1,CSATDGMNTEAFF
-,TRBV20-1,CSASSPGTYTYNEQFF
many,TRBV11-3,CASSLGRNNSPLHF
few,TRBV12-3/TRBV12-4,CASSPGLYEQYF
many,TRBV27,CASSLGTGGPYEQYF
-,TRBV4-3,CASSQGPDRDVSNTEAFF
many,TRBV7-9,CASTGEITDTQYF
-,TRBV20-1,CSASGGYNEQFF
-,TRBV12-3/TRBV12-4,CASSPDRETGELFF
few,TRBV27,CASSHTRLLYEQYF
many,TRBV28,CASTDGGGSYNEQFF
many,TRBV7-9,CASSHIVRGADTQYF
many,TRBV18,CASSPPGNTGELFF
few,TRBV28,CASSLGPMYPYEQYF
-,TRBV7-3,CASSLSGSNNEQFF
-,TRBV29-1,CSVEDGERGRTDTQYF
few,TRBV3-1,CASSLPTGTDNNQPQHF
-,TRBV6-6,CASRSGDQYF
many,TRBV18,CASSLAGGTDTQYF
-,TRBV7-2,CASSLINGGETQYF
-,TRBV19,CASNEGQRNSPLHF
few,TRBV12-3/TRBV12-4,CASSPSGVAQYF
many,TRBV2,CASEGDRATYEQYF
-,TRBV7-9,CASSSGLAGGEETQYF
few,TRBV4-3,CASSQALETYEQYF